The next 25 T cell receptor beta chains were all read from a single sample in a study of blood T cell repertoires in COVID-19. Here immunoSEQ multiplex PCR was the method, and the copy in TCRdb shows in-frame clones only, minus some. The top ten clones hold 3.5% to 4% of a sample with some 290,000 clones, 70% to 90% of them seen once. The sequenced sample consisted of peripheral blood. The source of these receptors is a man aged 18 to 30 with active or convalescent COVID-19.

J is TRBJ2-3 and V is TRBV11-3; a possible D gene is TRBD1 (5 bases). Looked up from germline, CDR1 is SGHNT and CDR2 is YENEEA. CDR3 size: 13 residues. Trimming took 2 bases from V and 6 from J, leaving 9 bases between them. CDR3 sequence (DNA): TGTGCCAGCAGCTTACAGCCAGGGGATACGCAGTATTTT. Its translation: CASSLQPGDTQYF. Full variable domain (remainder filled in from reference TRBV11-3 and TRBJ2-3): EAGVVQSPRYKIIEKKQPVAFWCNPISGHNTLYWYLQNLGQGPELLIRYENEEAVDDSQLPKDRFSAERLKGVDSTLKIQPAELGDSAVYLCASSLQPGDTQYFGPGTRLTVL.

This clone was picked up a small number of times. This sequence joins TRBV4-2 and TRBJ2-7; 7 nucleotides match TRBD1. CDR1 is LGHNA, CDR2 YNFKEQ, per germline. This CDR3 region has 17 residues. After removal of 0 bases from V and 0 bases from J, the junction contained 8 bases not matched to a gene. The CDR3 is CASSQEAPGQPSYEQYF. In DNA form, the CDR3 reads TGTGCCAGCAGCCAAGAAGCCCCGGGACAGCCCTCCTACGAGCAGTACTTC.

The gene calls are TRBV4-2 and TRBJ2-3; D is undetermined. The CDR3 is 15 residues long. V was cut by 1 base and J by 2 bases, with 10 bases left in between. The germline CDR1 and CDR2 sequences are LGHNA and YNFKEQ. The CDR3 nucleotides are TGTGCCAGCAGCCAAGGGAATAGCTACACAGATACGCAGTATTTT. It specifies CASSQGNSYTDTQYF.

J is TRBJ2-5 and V is TRBV5-4; D may be TRBD1 (5 bases). V lost 0 bases and J lost 3, with 9 bases in between. This CDR3 spans 14 amino acids. Germline assignment: CDR1 SGHNT and CDR2 YYREEE (reference sequence). CDR3 sequence reads: CASSLVEGEETQYF. CDR3 DNA: TGTGCCAGCAGCTTGGTTGAAGGGGAAGAGACCCAGTACTTC.

The chain combines TRBV27 with TRBJ2-3; 7 nucleotides agree with TRBD1. After removal of 5 bases from V and 0 bases from J, the junction contained 5 bases not matched to a gene. Germline values: CDR1 MNHEY, CDR2 SMNVEV (reference sequence). This CDR3 region has 15 residues. The CDR3 reads CASSIRQGSTDTQYF. Here the CDR3 DNA reads TGTGCCAGCAGTATCCGACAGGGTAGCACAGATACGCAGTATTTT.

The V call is TRBV30, the J call TRBJ1-2, with D hard to call. The CDR3 is 14 residues long. Germline-derived CDR1 and CDR2 are GTSNPN and SVGIG (reference sequence). The V and J ends lost 8 bases and 2 bases respectively, with 18 bases between them. CDR3 in DNA: TGTGCCCACACTCAAGCCACGGGGAACTATGGCTACACCTTC. This translates into CAHTQATGNYGYTF.

This clone appeared once. V usage is TRBV19 and J usage is TRBJ1-1; 7 nucleotides line up with TRBD1. Per the germline V gene, CDR1 is LNHDA and CDR2 is SQIVND (reference sequence). This CDR3 comprises 16 residues. Losses at the gene ends were 1 base for V and 1 base for J; bases not matched to a gene: 6. CDR3 sequence: CASSIGRGRKNTEAFF. CDR3 coding DNA: TGTGCCAGTAGTATAGGGAGGGGGCGAAAGAACACTGAAGCTTTCTTT.

This chain connects TRBV19 to TRBJ2-7, with D possibly being TRBD1 (5 bases). V was pared by 5 bases and J by 0 bases, with 11 bases between. Germline-derived CDR1 and CDR2 are LNHDA and SQIVND (reference sequence). The CDR3 has 14 residues. CDR3 region: CASSGRQPSYEQYF. CDR3 DNA sequence: TGTGCCAGTAGTGGCCGACAGCCCTCCTACGAGCAGTACTTC.

This chain links TRBV9 with TRBJ2-1; 11 positions agree with TRBD2. The CDR3 spans 16 residues. The germline V gene has CDR1 SGDLS and CDR2 YYNGEE. V gave up 4 bases and J gave up 9 bases; unmatched junction bases: 12. The CDR3, as DNA: TGTGCCAGCAGCATCTCCGGGACTAGCGGTTTAATTGAGCAGTTCTTC. It codes for CASSISGTSGLIEQFF.

The V gene is TRBV21-1, the J gene TRBJ2-5; the table gives TRBD2 as D, unverified against the DNA. TRBV21-1 is a pseudogene locus. The CDR3 covers 16 residues. Here the CDR3 reads CASSKAGLAVQETQYF. For the CDR3, the DNA is TGTGCCAGCAGCAAAGCGGGACTAGCGGTTCAAGAGACCCAGTACTTC.

The V and J genes are TRBV10-3 and TRBJ2-2; D is perhaps TRBD2 (6 bases). There are 14 residues in the CDR3. The V gene lost 4 bases and the J gene lost 0 bases, with 6 bases spanning the gap. Germline CDR1 ENHRY, CDR2 SYGVKD. The CDR3 DNA follows: TGTGCCATCAGTGGACTAGCGAACACCGGGGAGCTGTTTTTT. Protein product: CAISGLANTGELFF.

This clone was seen a few times. The J gene is TRBJ2-1, the V gene TRBV7-2; D is perhaps TRBD2 (7 bases). V was pared by 2 bases and J by 4 bases, with 12 bases between. Germline CDR1 reads SGHTA; CDR2 reads FQGNSA. CDR3 length equals 15 residues. CDR3: CASSLSRGGYNEQFF. The DNA of the CDR3 is TGTGCCAGCAGCTTATCTAGGGGGGGATACAATGAGCAGTTCTTC.

A single count supports this clone. The chain recombines TRBV29-1 with TRBJ1-1; D unclear. The V end lost 5 bases, the J end lost 0 bases, and 16 bases lay between the germline ends. Germline V gives CDR1 SQVTM, CDR2 ANQGSEA. The CDR3 covers 15 residues. CDR3 amino acids: CSVYQRFPMNTEAFF. In DNA form, the CDR3 reads TGCAGCGTTTACCAACGATTCCCTATGAACACTGAAGCTTTCTTT. The full variable domain, with the rest looked up from reference TRBV29-1 and TRBJ1-1, is SAVISQKPSRDICQRGTSLTIQCQVDSQVTMMFWYRQQPGQSLTLIATANQGSEATYESGFVIDKFPISRPNLTFSTLTVSNMSPEDSSIYLCSVYQRFPMNTEAFFGQGTRLTVV.

This chain uses TRBV11-2 with TRBJ1-1; no clear D. The length of the CDR3 is 15 residues. Germline assignment: CDR1 SGHAT and CDR2 FQNNGV. With 5 bases removed from V and 7 bases from J, the gap between germline ends came to 20 bases. This CDR3 reads CASSPLKSHFVEAFF. The CDR3 bases are TGTGCCAGCAGCCCACTTAAAAGTCATTTTGTTGAAGCTTTCTTT.

The gene calls are TRBV7-9 and TRBJ2-7; 11 positions match TRBD1. Germline V gene lookup returns CDR1 SEHNR and CDR2 FQNEAQ (reference sequence). Trimming at V came to 4 bases and at J to 5 bases, leaving 7 bases not matched to a gene. The CDR3 is made up of 15 amino acids. This chain's CDR3 is CASSWGQGGSDEQYF. The CDR3 DNA sequence: TGTGCCAGCAGCTGGGGACAGGGGGGATCGGACGAGCAGTACTTC.

This clone was observed a few times. V gene TRBV5-1 combines with J gene TRBJ1-6, with D maybe TRBD1 (5 bases). The V end lost 0 bases, the J end lost 9 bases, and 10 bases lay between the germline ends. CDR3 length: 14 residues. Germline-derived CDR1 and CDR2 are SGHRS and YFSETQ. CDR3 in DNA: TGCGCCAGCAGCTTGGAGGTGGGGGGTTCACCCCTCCACTTT. Protein sequence: CASSLEVGGSPLHF.

The V and J genes are TRBV28 and TRBJ2-4; 9 positions match TRBD1. The V and J ends lost 6 bases and 5 bases, in that order; junction bases with no gene match: 5. The CDR3 contains 14 residues. Per germline, CDR1 MDHEN and CDR2 SYDVKM. CDR3 nucleotide sequence: TGTGCCAGCAGCCATACAGGGGGCGAAAACATTCAGTACTTC. This translates into CASSHTGGENIQYF.

A single count supports this clone. The chain joins TRBV4-3 to TRBJ2-1, with D perhaps matching TRBD2 (6 bases). Germline assignment: CDR1 LGHNA and CDR2 YSLEER. Trimming left V 0 bases short and J 15 bases short, with 12 bases between. The CDR3 extends over 12 amino acids. The DNA for the CDR3 is TGCGCCAGCAGCCAAGAGGCGGGACCAAGGTTCTTC. Amino acid sequence: CASSQEAGPRFF.

The J gene is TRBJ1-2, the V gene TRBV6-1, with D possibly being TRBD1 (5 bases). Trimming shortened V by 1 base and J by 4 bases, and 13 bases separated the two germline ends. Germline lookup yields CDR1 MNHNS and CDR2 SASEGT. This CDR3 comprises 15 residues. CDR3 sequence (DNA): TGTGCCAGCAGTGAAGGGGCAACAGGATTCTATGGCTACACCTTC. It is translated as CASSEGATGFYGYTF.

J is TRBJ2-7 and V is TRBV19; D call uncertain. CDR3 length: 13 amino acids. Trimming shortened V by 10 bases and J by 0 bases, and 13 bases separated the two germline ends. Looked up from germline, CDR1 is LNHDA and CDR2 is SQIVND (reference sequence). CDR3 DNA sequence: TGTGCCACCTTTTCCCCGAGCTCCTACGAGCAGTACTTC. Protein: CATFSPSSYEQYF. The whole variable domain, filled in from reference TRBV19 and TRBJ2-7, reads DGGITQSPKYLFRKEGQNVTLSCEQNLNHDAMYWYRQDPGQGLRLIYYSQIVNDFQKGDIAEGYSVSREKKESFPLTVTSAQKNPTAFYLCATFSPSSYEQYFGPGTRLTVT.

The chain has TRBV6-4 and TRBJ1-1; 7 bases map to TRBD1. The CDR3 loop spans 13 amino acids. Germline CDR1 MRHNA, CDR2 SNTAGT. With V trimmed by 5 bases and J by 4 bases, 4 bases remained unmatched. For the CDR3, the DNA is TGTGCCAGCAGTCAGGGGGAATTCACTGAAGCTTTCTTT. It specifies CASSQGEFTEAFF.

In its sample, this clone was seen a few times. The chain employs TRBV30 and TRBJ1-5; 7 nucleotides match TRBD1. J lost 6 bases, V lost 2 bases, and 13 bases had no gene match. CDR1 GTSNPN and CDR2 SVGIG come from the germline V gene (reference sequence). The CDR3 is made up of 16 amino acids. CDR3 amino acids: CAWSRQGVGGGQPQHF. CDR3 nucleotides: TGTGCCTGGAGTCGACAGGGCGTGGGGGGCGGTCAGCCCCAGCATTTT.

The rearrangement uses TRBV5-1 and TRBJ1-2; D is unclear. This CDR3 has 14 amino acids. Per germline, CDR1 SGHRS and CDR2 YFSETQ. The V gene lost 0 bases and the J gene lost 3 bases, with 9 bases spanning the gap. The DNA for the CDR3 is TGCGCCAGCAGCTTGGAAACAGCATACTATGGCTACACCTTC. This translates into CASSLETAYYGYTF.

This clone was detected only once. The chain employs TRBV19 and TRBJ2-5; 9 nucleotides line up with TRBD1. Germline V gene data show CDR1 as LNHDA and CDR2 as SQIVND (reference sequence). With V trimmed by 6 bases and J by 4 bases, 12 bases remained unmatched. The CDR3 is 16 residues long. CDR3 sequence: CASRAPGQGARETQYF. The CDR3 DNA sequence: TGTGCCAGTAGGGCCCCGGGACAGGGTGCGAGAGAGACCCAGTACTTC.

V gene TRBV4-3 combines with J gene TRBJ2-3; TRBD2 matches at 7 bases. This CDR3 has 13 residues. The trim removed 4 bases at V and 7 bases at J, leaving 5 bases unmatched. Germline V CDR1 and CDR2: LGHNA, YSLEER. The CDR3 loop is CASSPRAGYTQYF. The CDR3 DNA sequence: TGCGCCAGCAGCCCCCGAGCGGGATATACGCAGTATTTT.